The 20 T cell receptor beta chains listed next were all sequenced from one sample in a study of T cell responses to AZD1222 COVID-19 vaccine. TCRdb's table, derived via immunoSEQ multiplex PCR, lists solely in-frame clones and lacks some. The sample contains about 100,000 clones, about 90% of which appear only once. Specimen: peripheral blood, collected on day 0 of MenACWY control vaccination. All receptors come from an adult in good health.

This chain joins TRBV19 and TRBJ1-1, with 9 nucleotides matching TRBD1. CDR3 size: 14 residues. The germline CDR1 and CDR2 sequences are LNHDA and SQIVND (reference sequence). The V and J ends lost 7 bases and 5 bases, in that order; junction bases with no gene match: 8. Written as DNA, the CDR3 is TGTGCCAGTACCGTCGGGACAGGGAGGACTGAAGCTTTCTTT. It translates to CASTVGTGRTEAFF.

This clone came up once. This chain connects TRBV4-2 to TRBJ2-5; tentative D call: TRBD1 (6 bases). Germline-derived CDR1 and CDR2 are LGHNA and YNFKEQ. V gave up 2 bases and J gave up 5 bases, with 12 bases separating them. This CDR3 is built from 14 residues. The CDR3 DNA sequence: TGTGCCAGCAGCCAAACCCAGGGGCGGGAGACCCAGTACTTC. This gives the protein CASSQTQGRETQYF.

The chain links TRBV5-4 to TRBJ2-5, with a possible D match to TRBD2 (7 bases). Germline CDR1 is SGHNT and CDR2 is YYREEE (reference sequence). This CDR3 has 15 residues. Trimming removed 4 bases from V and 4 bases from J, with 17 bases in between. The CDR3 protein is CASSIKGEGGETQYF. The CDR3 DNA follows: TGTGCCAGCAGCATCAAGGGGGAGGGTGGAGAGACCCAGTACTTC.

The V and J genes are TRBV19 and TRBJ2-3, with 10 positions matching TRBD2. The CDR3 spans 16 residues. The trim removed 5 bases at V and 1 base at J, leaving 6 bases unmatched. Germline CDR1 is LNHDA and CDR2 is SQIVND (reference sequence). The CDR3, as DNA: TGTGCCAGTAGTTCCACCGGGACTAGCGGCACAGATACGCAGTATTTT. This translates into CASSSTGTSGTDTQYF.

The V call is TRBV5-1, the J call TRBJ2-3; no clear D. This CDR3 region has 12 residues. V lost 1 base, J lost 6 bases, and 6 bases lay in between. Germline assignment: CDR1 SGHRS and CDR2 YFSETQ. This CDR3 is CASSLIGDTQYF. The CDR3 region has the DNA TGCGCCAGCAGCTTGATCGGGGATACGCAGTATTTT.

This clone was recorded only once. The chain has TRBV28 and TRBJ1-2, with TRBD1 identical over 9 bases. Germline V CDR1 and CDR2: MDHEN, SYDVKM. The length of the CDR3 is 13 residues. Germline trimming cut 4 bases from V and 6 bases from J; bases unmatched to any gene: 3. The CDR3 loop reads CASSSGQGDGYTF. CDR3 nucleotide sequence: TGTGCCAGCAGTTCGGGACAGGGTGATGGCTACACCTTC.

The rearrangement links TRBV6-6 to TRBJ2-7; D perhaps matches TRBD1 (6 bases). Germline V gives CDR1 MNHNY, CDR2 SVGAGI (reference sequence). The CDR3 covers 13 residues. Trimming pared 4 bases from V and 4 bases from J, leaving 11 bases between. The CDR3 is CASSLDSAYEQYF. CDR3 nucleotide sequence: TGTGCCAGCAGTTTGGACAGTGCTTACGAGCAGTACTTC.

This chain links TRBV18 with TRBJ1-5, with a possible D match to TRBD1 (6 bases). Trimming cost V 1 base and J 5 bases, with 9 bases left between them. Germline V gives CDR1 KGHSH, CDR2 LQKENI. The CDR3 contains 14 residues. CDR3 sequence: CASSPQGGYQPQHF. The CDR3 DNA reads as TGTGCCAGCTCACCACAGGGGGGCTATCAGCCCCAGCATTTT.

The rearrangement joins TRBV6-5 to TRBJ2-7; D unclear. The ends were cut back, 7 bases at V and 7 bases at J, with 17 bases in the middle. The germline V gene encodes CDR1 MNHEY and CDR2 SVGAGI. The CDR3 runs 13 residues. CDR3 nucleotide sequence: TGTGCCAGCATGCCCACCCCTGCGGAAGAGCAGTACTTC. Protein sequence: CASMPTPAEEQYF.

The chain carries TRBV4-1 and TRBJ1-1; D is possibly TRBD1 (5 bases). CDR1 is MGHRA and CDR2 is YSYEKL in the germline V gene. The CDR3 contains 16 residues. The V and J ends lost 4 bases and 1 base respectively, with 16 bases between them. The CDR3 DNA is TGCGCCAGCAGCCTCCCTTTCCAGGGACGGAACACTGAAGCTTTCTTT. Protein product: CASSLPFQGRNTEAFF.

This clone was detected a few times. The CDR3 DNA reads TGTGCCTGGAGGGGTCAGGATCCGGGGAGCAATCAGCCCCAGCATTTT. It translates to CAWRGQDPGSNQPQHF. The V gene is TRBV30, the J gene TRBJ1-5; D call uncertain. Trimming cost V 3 bases and J 1 base, with 16 bases left between them. This CDR3 has 16 amino acids. The germline CDR1 and CDR2 sequences are GTSNPN and SVGIG (reference sequence). The entire variable domain, with the rest obtained from reference TRBV30 and TRBJ1-5, is as follows: SQTIHQWPATLVQPVGSPLSLECTVEGTSNPNLYWYRQAAGRGLQLLFYSVGIGQISSEVPQNLSASRPQDRQFILSSKKLLLSDSGFYLCAWRGQDPGSNQPQHFGDGTRLSIL.

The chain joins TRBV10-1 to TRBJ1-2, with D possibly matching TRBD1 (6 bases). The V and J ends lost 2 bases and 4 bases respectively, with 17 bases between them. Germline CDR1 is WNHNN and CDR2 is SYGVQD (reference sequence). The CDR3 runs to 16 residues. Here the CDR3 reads CASSEDPRGNPYGYTF. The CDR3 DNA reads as TGCGCCAGCAGTGAGGACCCCAGGGGCAACCCCTATGGCTACACCTTC.

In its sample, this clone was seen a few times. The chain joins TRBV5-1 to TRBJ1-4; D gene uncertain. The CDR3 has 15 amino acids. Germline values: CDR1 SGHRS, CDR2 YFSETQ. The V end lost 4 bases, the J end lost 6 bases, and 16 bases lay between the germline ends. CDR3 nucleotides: TGCGCCAGCAGCCTGCGCCGGGGAGCGGATGAAAAACTGTTTTTT. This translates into CASSLRRGADEKLFF.

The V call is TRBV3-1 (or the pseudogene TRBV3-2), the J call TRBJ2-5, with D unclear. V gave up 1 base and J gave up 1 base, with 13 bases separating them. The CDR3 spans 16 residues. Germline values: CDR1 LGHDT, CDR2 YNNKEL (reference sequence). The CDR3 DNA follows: TGTGCCAGCAGCCAAGTTTTCAGGAACACCCAAGAGACCCAGTACTTC. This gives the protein CASSQVFRNTQETQYF.

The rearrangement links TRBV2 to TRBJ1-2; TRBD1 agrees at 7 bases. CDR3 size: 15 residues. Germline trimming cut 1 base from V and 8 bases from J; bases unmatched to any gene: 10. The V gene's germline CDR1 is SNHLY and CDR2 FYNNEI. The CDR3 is CASSEVGQALGGYTF. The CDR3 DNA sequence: TGTGCCAGCAGTGAAGTTGGACAGGCCTTGGGGGGCTACACCTTC.

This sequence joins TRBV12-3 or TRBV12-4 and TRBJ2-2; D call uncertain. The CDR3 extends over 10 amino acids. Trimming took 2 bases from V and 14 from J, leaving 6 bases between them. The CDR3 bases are TGTGCCAGCAGTTTAAGTACCCTGTTTTTT. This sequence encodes CASSLSTLFF.

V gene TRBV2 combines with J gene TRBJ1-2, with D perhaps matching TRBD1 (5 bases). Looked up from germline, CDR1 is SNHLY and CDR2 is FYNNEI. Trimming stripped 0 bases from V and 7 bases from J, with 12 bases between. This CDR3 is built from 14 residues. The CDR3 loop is CASSEALWGGGYTF. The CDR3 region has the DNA TGTGCCAGCAGTGAAGCTTTGTGGGGGGGTGGCTACACCTTC.

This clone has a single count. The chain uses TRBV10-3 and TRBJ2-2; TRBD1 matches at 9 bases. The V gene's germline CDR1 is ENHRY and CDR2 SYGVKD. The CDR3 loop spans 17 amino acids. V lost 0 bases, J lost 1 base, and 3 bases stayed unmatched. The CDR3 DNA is TGTGCCATCAGTGAGTCTGTGGGACAGGGGAACACCGGGGAGCTGTTTTTT. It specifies CAISESVGQGNTGELFF.

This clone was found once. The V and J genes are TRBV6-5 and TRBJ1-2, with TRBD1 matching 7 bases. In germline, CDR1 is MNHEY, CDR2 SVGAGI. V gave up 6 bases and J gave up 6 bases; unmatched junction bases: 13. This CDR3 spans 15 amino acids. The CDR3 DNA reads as TGTGCCAGCAGAATCCTGACAGGGAGTTTGCATGGCTACACCTTC. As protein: CASRILTGSLHGYTF.

CDR3 sequence (DNA): TGTGCCAGCAGCTCTAGCTACCTCTCCTACGAGCAGTACTTC. Translation: CASSSSYLSYEQYF. The chain recombines TRBV7-2 with TRBJ2-7, with D possibly TRBD2 on 5 matching bases. V lost 4 bases and J 0 bases, leaving 10 bases between the germline ends. Germline V gene lookup returns CDR1 SGHTA and CDR2 FQGNSA. The CDR3 extends over 14 amino acids. Filled out from reference TRBV7-2 and TRBJ2-7, the complete variable domain reads GAGVSQSPSNKVTEKGKDVELRCDPISGHTALYWYRQSLGQGLEFLIYFQGNSAPDKSGLPSDRFSAERTGGSVSTLTIQRTQQEDSAVYLCASSSSYLSYEQYFGPGTRLTVT.